This T cell receptor beta chain comes out of a study of blood T cell repertoires in COVID-19. As for the study in general: Acute and convalescent COVID-19 specimens originated in the United States, Italy and Spain.

The CDR3 totals 16 residues. The germline CDR1 and CDR2 sequences are LGHNA and YSLEER. V was cut by 0 bases and J by 5 bases, with 16 bases left in between. Self-reported history from a screening survey and questionnaire set each donor's cohort. Recovered status applied to Cohort 3 donors who had two consecutive negative PCRs. It also applied to those with clearance or with symptom resolution. Per the original methods: How many nucleated cells were present was estimated from reference gene primer amplification. Sequencing used immunoSEQ multiplex PCR; TCRdb keeps in-frame clones, though not all of them. That table supplies the V and J calls and clone size; D and trimming were determined from the DNA. This table has around 300,000 clones, 88% appearing once.

The chain recombines TRBV4-3 with TRBJ2-5, with D possibly matching TRBD2 (6 bases). The sequence was collected from a woman in her fifties or sixties who had recovered from COVID-19. The sample was PBMCs or T cells enriched from blood (not recorded which). CDR3 DNA sequence: TGCGCCAGCAGCCAAGAAGGCGGCCTCCGGGGGGAGACCCAGTACTTC. Protein product: CASSQEGGLRGETQYF.